Following are 10 T cell receptor beta chains from one sample sequenced in a study of monozygotic twins with inflammatory bowel disease. After re-calling the 5' RACE reads, TCRdb lists one entry per CDR3 protein, DNA absent. The specimen's table records fewer than 550,000 distinct CDR3 sequences. Sequences were obtained from blood. These receptors originate from a human donor with ulcerative colitis or Crohn's disease, or a healthy co-twin of an affected twin (not recorded which).

V gene TRBV6-5 combines with J gene TRBJ2-7. The CDR3 has 13 amino acids. Germline assignment: CDR1 MNHEY and CDR2 SVGAGI. CDR3 in amino acids: CASSYSSPYEQYF.

The rearrangement links TRBV20-1 to TRBJ1-6; TCRdb's assignment of TRBD1 cannot be checked, as there is no DNA. The CDR3 consists of 19 residues. CDR1 is DFQATT and CDR2 is SNEGSKA in the germline V gene (reference sequence). The CDR3 protein is CSAREQGARLGVWDSPLHF.

The chain combines TRBV12-3 or TRBV12-4 with TRBJ1-6; there is no DNA to check the TCRdb D call of TRBD1. This CDR3 contains 11 residues. CDR3 sequence: CASSLGGALHF.

This chain uses TRBV18 with TRBJ2-3; TCRdb proposes TRBD2, but this gene call is untestable without DNA. This CDR3 contains 18 residues. In germline, CDR1 is KGHSH, CDR2 LQKENI. The CDR3: CASSPPRFGGAGPDTQYF.

The V and J genes are TRBV7-3 and TRBJ2-1. Germline CDR1 SGHTA, CDR2 FQGTGA. This CDR3 comprises 14 residues. The CDR3 region is CASSPQRSRNEQFF. The full variable domain, completed using reference TRBV7-3 and TRBJ2-1, is GAGVSQTPSNKVTEKGKYVELRCDPISGHTALYWYRQSLGQGPEFLIYFQGTGAADDSGLPNDRFFAVRPEGSVSTLKIQRTERGDSAVYLCASSPQRSRNEQFFGPGTRLTVL.

J is TRBJ2-1 and V is TRBV27; TCRdb selects TRBD1, and the lack of DNA leaves this call unchecked. The germline CDR1 and CDR2 sequences are MNHEY and SMNVEV (reference sequence). The CDR3 contains 12 residues. The CDR3 protein is CASSFRDSEQFF.

The J gene is TRBJ2-1, the V gene TRBV20-1. Per the germline V gene, CDR1 is DFQATT and CDR2 is SNEGSKA (reference sequence). There are 14 residues in the CDR3. The CDR3 spells CSASNVRNYNEQFF.

This chain uses TRBV6-2 or TRBV6-3 with TRBJ1-1; there is no DNA to check the TCRdb D call of TRBD1. Germline CDR1 is MNHEY and CDR2 is SVGEGT. This CDR3 contains 19 residues. The CDR3 sequence: CASSLRPPGQGEGNTEAFF.

The V gene is TRBV20-1, the J gene TRBJ1-6. Germline values: CDR1 DFQATT, CDR2 SNEGSKA (reference sequence). CDR3 length: 15 amino acids. This CDR3 is CSAPEGRGQNSPLHF.

V is TRBV5-1 and J is TRBJ2-7; TCRdb outputs TRBD1, but without DNA this stays unchecked. This CDR3 comprises 12 residues. Germline CDR1 is SGHRS and CDR2 is YFSETQ. The CDR3 region is CASSGDSYEQYF.